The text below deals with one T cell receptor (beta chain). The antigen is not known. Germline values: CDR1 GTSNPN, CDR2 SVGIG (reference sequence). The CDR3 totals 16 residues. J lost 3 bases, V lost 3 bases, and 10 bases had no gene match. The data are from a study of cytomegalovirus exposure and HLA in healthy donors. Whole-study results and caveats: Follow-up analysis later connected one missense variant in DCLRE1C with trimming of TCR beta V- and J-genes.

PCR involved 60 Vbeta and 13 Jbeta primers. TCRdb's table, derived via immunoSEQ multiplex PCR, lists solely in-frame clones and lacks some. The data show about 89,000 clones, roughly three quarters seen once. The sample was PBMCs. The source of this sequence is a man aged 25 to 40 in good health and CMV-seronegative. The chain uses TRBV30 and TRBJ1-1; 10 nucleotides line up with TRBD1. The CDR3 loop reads CAWRAPTGTGDTEAFF. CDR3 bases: TGTGCCTGGAGGGCCCCTACCGGGACAGGGGACACTGAAGCTTTCTTT.